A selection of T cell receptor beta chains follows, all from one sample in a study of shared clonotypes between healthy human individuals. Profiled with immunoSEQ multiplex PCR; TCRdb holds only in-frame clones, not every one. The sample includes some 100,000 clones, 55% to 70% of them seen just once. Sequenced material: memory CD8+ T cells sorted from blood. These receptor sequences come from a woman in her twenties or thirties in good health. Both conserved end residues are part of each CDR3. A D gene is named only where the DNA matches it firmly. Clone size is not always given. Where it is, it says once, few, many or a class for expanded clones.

CDR3aa: CASSQPTSGAYNEQFF
CDR3nt: TGCGCCAGCAGCCAACCCACTAGCGGAGCCTACAATGAGCAGTTCTTC
j_gene: TRBJ2-1
abundance: .
v_gene: TRBV4-1
d_gene: TRBD2

CDR3aa: CASSLQAETQYF
CDR3nt: TGTGCCAGCAGCTTACAGGCAGAGACCCAGTACTTC
j_gene: TRBJ2-5
abundance: .
v_gene: TRBV7-9
d_gene: .

CDR3aa: CASSAYLEGANVLTF
CDR3nt: TGTGCCAGCAGTGCCTACTTGGAGGGGGCCAACGTCCTGACTTTC
j_gene: TRBJ2-6
abundance: .
v_gene: TRBV2
d_gene: .

CDR3aa: CASSSRDSRRGVNQPQHF
CDR3nt: TGTGCCAGCAGCTCCCGGGACAGCCGGCGGGGGGTTAATCAGCCCCAGCATTTT
j_gene: TRBJ1-5
abundance: .
v_gene: TRBV13
d_gene: TRBD1

CDR3aa: CASSGDRGETQYF
CDR3nt: TGCGCCAGCAGTGGGGACAGGGGGGAGACCCAGTACTTC
j_gene: TRBJ2-5
abundance: .
v_gene: TRBV5-1
d_gene: TRBD1

CDR3aa: CASSEVAGSGDTQYF
CDR3nt: TGTGCCAGCAGTGAAGTAGCGGGATCAGGAGATACGCAGTATTTT
j_gene: TRBJ2-3
abundance: few
v_gene: TRBV6-1
d_gene: TRBD2

CDR3aa: CATSRQGWEGNQPQHF
CDR3nt: TGTGCCACCAGCAGACAGGGTTGGGAGGGCAATCAGCCCCAGCATTTT
j_gene: TRBJ1-5
abundance: .
v_gene: TRBV15
d_gene: .

CDR3aa: CASSLVTRNEQFF
CDR3nt: TGTGCCAGCAGTTTAGTCACTCGCAATGAGCAGTTCTTC
j_gene: TRBJ2-1
abundance: .
v_gene: TRBV28
d_gene: .

CDR3aa: CASSHHLGSYEQYF
CDR3nt: TGTGCCAGCAGTCATCATCTAGGATCTTACGAGCAGTACTTC
j_gene: TRBJ2-7
abundance: .
v_gene: TRBV27
d_gene: .

CDR3aa: CASSLGGGDGYEQYF
CDR3nt: TGCGCCAGCAGCTTGGGAGGGGGCGATGGCTACGAGCAGTACTTC
j_gene: TRBJ2-7
abundance: .
v_gene: TRBV5-1
d_gene: TRBD1

CDR3aa: CASSQDPTSGSPWQFF
CDR3nt: TGCGCCAGCAGCCAAGATCCGACTAGCGGGAGTCCGTGGCAGTTCTTC
j_gene: TRBJ2-1
abundance: few
v_gene: TRBV4-1
d_gene: TRBD2

CDR3aa: CASSLDEWGQPGTGELFF
CDR3nt: TGTGCCAGCAGCTTAGATGAATGGGGACAACCGGGGACCGGGGAGCTGTTTTTT
j_gene: TRBJ2-2
abundance: .
v_gene: TRBV11-3
d_gene: .

CDR3aa: CASSQVSRDRYYSNQPQHF
CDR3nt: TGCGCCAGCAGCCAAGTAAGCCGGGACAGGTACTATAGCAATCAGCCCCAGCATTTT
j_gene: TRBJ1-5
abundance: .
v_gene: TRBV4-1
d_gene: TRBD1

CDR3aa: CASSQGTRYEQYF
CDR3nt: TGTGCCAGCAGCCAAGGGACACGGTACGAGCAGTACTTC
j_gene: TRBJ2-7
abundance: once
v_gene: TRBV14
d_gene: .

CDR3aa: CASNTEVGRSTDTQYF
CDR3nt: TGTGCCAGCAACACCGAGGTAGGGCGAAGCACAGATACGCAGTATTTT
j_gene: TRBJ2-3
abundance: .
v_gene: TRBV28
d_gene: .

CDR3aa: CASSLSTDTQYF
CDR3nt: TGTGCCAGCAGCTTGTCGACAGATACGCAGTATTTT
j_gene: TRBJ2-3
abundance: few
v_gene: TRBV5-4
d_gene: .

CDR3aa: CACGGGGLIGELFF
CDR3nt: TGTGCCTGTGGCGGGGGCGGTCTTATCGGGGAGCTGTTTTTT
j_gene: TRBJ2-2
abundance: many
v_gene: TRBV30
d_gene: .

CDR3aa: CASSVGGNPKEGEQYF
CDR3nt: TGTGCCAGCAGCGTCGGGGGTAACCCGAAGGAGGGCGAGCAGTACTTC
j_gene: TRBJ2-7
abundance: .
v_gene: TRBV9
d_gene: .

CDR3aa: CASSRGAFNYGYTF
CDR3nt: TGTGCCAGCAGTCGGGGGGCGTTTAACTATGGCTACACCTTC
j_gene: TRBJ1-2
abundance: few
v_gene: TRBV6-1
d_gene: .

CDR3aa: CASSLEWICCGNQPQHF
CDR3nt: TGTGCCAGCAGCTTAGAATGGATCTGTTGCGGCAATCAGCCCCAGCATTTT
j_gene: TRBJ1-5
abundance: once
v_gene: TRBV7-8
d_gene: .

CDR3aa: CASSERRGGTDTQYF
CDR3nt: TGCGCCAGCAGTGAACGCAGGGGGGGGACAGATACGCAGTATTTT
j_gene: TRBJ2-3
abundance: .
v_gene: TRBV10-2
d_gene: .

CDR3aa: CASSLERAKPYF
CDR3nt: TGTGCCAGCAGCTTGGAGAGAGCTAAGCCGTACTTC
j_gene: TRBJ2-7
abundance: .
v_gene: TRBV7-9
d_gene: .

CDR3aa: CASSQEGTGRGEQFF
CDR3nt: TGTGCCAGCAGCCAGGAAGGGACGGGCCGTGGTGAGCAGTTCTTC
j_gene: TRBJ2-1
abundance: .
v_gene: TRBV16
d_gene: .

CDR3aa: CASSVGVGTGEQYF
CDR3nt: TGTGCCAGCAGCGTAGGGGTGGGCACGGGCGAGCAGTACTTC
j_gene: TRBJ2-7
abundance: .
v_gene: TRBV9
d_gene: .

CDR3aa: CASSYSGGTEAFF
CDR3nt: TGTGCCAGCAGTTACTCGGGTGGCACTGAAGCTTTCTTT
j_gene: TRBJ1-1
abundance: many
v_gene: TRBV6-6
d_gene: .

CDR3aa: CASSEVAGGFDEQYF
CDR3nt: TGTGCCAGCAGTGAGGTAGCGGGAGGTTTCGACGAGCAGTACTTC
j_gene: TRBJ2-7
abundance: few
v_gene: TRBV6-4
d_gene: TRBD2